This TCR beta chain was obtained from a study of T cells after somatic rescue of genetic block. Assay: immunoSEQ multiplex PCR; the TCRdb copy retains only in-frame clones and omits some. The sample yields roughly 110,000 clones, 75% to 95% seen once. This CDR3 is 13 amino acids long. The ends were cut back, 0 bases at V and 9 bases at J, with 9 bases in the middle. The V gene's germline CDR1 is MGHRA and CDR2 YSYEKL. The chain has TRBV4-1 and TRBJ1-5; D uncertain. Input material: peripheral blood mononuclear cells (PBMCs). The TCR sequence derives from a woman aged 18-29 years. The CDR3 sequence is CASSQDEFPPQHF. The CDR3 nucleotides read TGCGCCAGCAGCCAAGACGAGTTCCCGCCCCAGCATTTT.